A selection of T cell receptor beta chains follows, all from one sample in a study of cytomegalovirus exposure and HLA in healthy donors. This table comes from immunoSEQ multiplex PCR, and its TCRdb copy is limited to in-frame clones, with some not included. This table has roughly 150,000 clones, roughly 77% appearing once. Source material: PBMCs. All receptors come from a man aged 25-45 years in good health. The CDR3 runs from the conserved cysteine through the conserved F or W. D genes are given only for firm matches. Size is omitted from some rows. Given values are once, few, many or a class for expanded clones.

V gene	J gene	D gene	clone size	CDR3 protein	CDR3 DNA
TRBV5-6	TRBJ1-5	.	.	CASSLGTGSNQPQHF	TGTGCCAGCAGCTTGGGTACGGGTAGCAATCAGCCCCAGCATTTT
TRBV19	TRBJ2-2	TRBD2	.	CASSIILAGEGYTGELFF	TGTGCCAGTAGTATAATCCTAGCGGGAGAGGGGTACACCGGGGAGCTGTTTTTT
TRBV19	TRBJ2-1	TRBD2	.	CASRASGSSYNEQFF	TGTGCCAGTAGGGCTAGCGGGAGCTCCTACAATGAGCAGTTCTTC
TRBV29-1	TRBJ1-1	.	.	CSATRGNTEAFF	TGCAGCGCCACTCGGGGGAACACTGAAGCTTTCTTT
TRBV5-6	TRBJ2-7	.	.	CASHGGGGGEQYF	TGTGCCAGCCATGGGGGAGGGGGGGGCGAGCAGTACTTC
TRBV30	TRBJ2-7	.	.	CAWSASVWTAYYYEQYF	TGTGCCTGGAGTGCTTCCGTCTGGACAGCCTATTACTACGAGCAGTACTTC
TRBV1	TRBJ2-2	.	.	CTSSPRVGLAEPTGELFF	TGCACCAGCAGCCCGAGGGTGGGACTAGCGGAGCCTACCGGGGAGCTGTTTTTT
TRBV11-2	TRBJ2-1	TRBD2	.	CASSLEVLAGSYNEQFF	TGTGCCAGCAGCTTAGAGGTTCTAGCGGGCTCCTACAATGAGCAGTTCTTC
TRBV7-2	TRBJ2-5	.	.	CASSLAGARETQYF	TGTGCCAGCAGCTTAGCGGGAGCCCGGGAGACCCAGTACTTC
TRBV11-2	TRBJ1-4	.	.	CASSLWQGEEKLFF	TGTGCCAGCAGCTTATGGCAGGGCGAGGAAAAACTGTTTTTT
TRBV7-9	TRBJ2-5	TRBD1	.	CSSSFGQGQETQYF	TGTTCCAGCAGTTTCGGACAGGGACAAGAGACCCAGTACTTC
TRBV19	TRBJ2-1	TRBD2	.	CASSILAGEGEQFF	TGTGCCAGTAGTATTCTAGCGGGAGAAGGTGAGCAGTTCTTC
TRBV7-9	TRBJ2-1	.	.	CSSSWGTYYNEQFF	TGTTCCAGCAGCTGGGGGACTTACTACAATGAGCAGTTCTTC
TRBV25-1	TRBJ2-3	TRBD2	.	CASSGGSGRDTDTQYF	TGTGCCAGCAGTGGGGGGAGCGGGAGGGACACAGATACGCAGTATTTT
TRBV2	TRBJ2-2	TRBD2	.	CASSGREGGAGELFF	TGTGCCAGCAGTGGGCGGGAGGGCGGGGCCGGGGAGCTGTTTTTT
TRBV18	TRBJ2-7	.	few	CASSRDTAYEQYF	TGTGCCAGCTCACGGGACACAGCCTACGAGCAGTACTTC
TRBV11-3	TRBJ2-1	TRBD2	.	CASSLDSELAGNNEQFF	TGTGCCAGCAGCTTAGATTCGGAACTAGCGGGCAACAATGAGCAGTTCTTC
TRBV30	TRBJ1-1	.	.	CAWSVTDYTEAFF	TGTGCCTGGAGTGTAACAGATTACACTGAAGCTTTCTTT
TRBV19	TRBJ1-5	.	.	CASSRQALNQPQHF	TGTGCCAGTAGTCGGCAGGCCCTCAATCAGCCCCAGCATTTT
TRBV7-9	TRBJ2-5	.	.	CASNPDSQETQYF	TGTGCCAGCAACCCCGACAGCCAAGAGACCCAGTACTTC
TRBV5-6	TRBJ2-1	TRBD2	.	CASSLDLAEYNEQFF	TGTGCCAGCAGCTTGGACCTAGCGGAGTACAATGAGCAGTTCTTC
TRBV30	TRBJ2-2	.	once	CAWSPGGSNTGELFF	TGTGCCTGGAGTCCTGGCGGCTCGAACACCGGGGAGCTGTTTTTT
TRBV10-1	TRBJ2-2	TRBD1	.	CASSGGLVTGDTGELFF	TGCGCCAGCAGTGGGGGGTTGGTGACAGGGGACACCGGGGAGCTGTTTTTT
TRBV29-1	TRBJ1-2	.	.	CSVENTGGGYTF	TGCAGCGTTGAGAATACGGGGGGTGGCTACACCTTC
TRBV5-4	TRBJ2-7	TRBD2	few	CASSQSIAGGPQNEQYF	TGTGCCAGCAGCCAATCCATAGCGGGAGGGCCTCAGAACGAGCAGTACTTC
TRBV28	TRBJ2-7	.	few	CASSPRQALTYEQYF	TGTGCCAGCAGCCCCCGACAGGCGTTAACCTACGAGCAGTACTTC
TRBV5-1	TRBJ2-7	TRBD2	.	CASSPQTSGSRHEQYF	TGCGCCAGCAGCCCCCAGACTAGCGGGAGTCGTCACGAGCAGTACTTC
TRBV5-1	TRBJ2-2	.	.	CASSFSVNTGELFF	TGCGCCAGCAGCTTTAGCGTGAACACCGGGGAGCTGTTTTTT
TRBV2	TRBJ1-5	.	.	CASSDGGSNQPQHF	TGTGCCAGCAGTGACGGGGGTAGCAATCAGCCCCAGCATTTT
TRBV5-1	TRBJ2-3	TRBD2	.	CASSRVLAGKSTDTQYF	TGCGCCAGCAGCAGAGTATTAGCGGGAAAAAGCACAGATACGCAGTATTTT
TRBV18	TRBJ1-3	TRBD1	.	CASSTGQGAPSSGNTIYF	TGTGCCAGCTCAACGGGACAGGGGGCACCGAGCTCTGGAAACACCATATATTTT
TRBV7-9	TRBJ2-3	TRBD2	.	CASSPRAGGTDTQYF	TGTGCCAGCAGCCCGAGGGCGGGAGGCACAGATACGCAGTATTTT
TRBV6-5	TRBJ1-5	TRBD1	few	CASNVGQAVDKPQHF	TGTGCCAGCAACGTCGGACAGGCGGTTGATAAGCCCCAGCATTTT
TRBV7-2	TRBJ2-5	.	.	CASSLGPGEAQETQYF	TGTGCCAGCAGCTTAGGGCCCGGGGAGGCCCAAGAGACCCAGTACTTC
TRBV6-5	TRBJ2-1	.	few	CASRRRDSSNEQFF	TGTGCCAGCAGGCGACGAGATTCTAGCAATGAGCAGTTCTTC
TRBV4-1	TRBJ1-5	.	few	CASSPGGSDQPQHF	TGCGCCAGCAGCCCGGGGGGGTCGGATCAGCCCCAGCATTTT
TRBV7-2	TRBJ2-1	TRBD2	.	CASSLVGSGGGEQFF	TGTGCCAGCAGCTTAGTCGGTAGCGGGGGGGGTGAGCAGTTCTTC
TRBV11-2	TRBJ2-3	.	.	CASSPLGGGADTQYF	TGTGCCAGCAGCCCGCTAGGGGGAGGGGCAGATACGCAGTATTTT
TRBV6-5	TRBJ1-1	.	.	CASSPSDSLNTEAFF	TGTGCCAGCAGTCCGAGTGACAGTCTTAACACTGAAGCTTTCTTT
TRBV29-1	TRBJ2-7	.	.	CSVRDFYEQYF	TGCAGCGTAAGGGACTTTTACGAGCAGTACTTC
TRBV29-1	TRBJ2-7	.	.	CSVAGGRARINEQYF	TGCAGCGTTGCGGGTGGGCGGGCCCGTATCAACGAGCAGTACTTC
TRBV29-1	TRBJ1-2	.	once	CSVESGGYGYTF	TGCAGCGTGGAGAGTGGTGGCTATGGCTACACCTTC
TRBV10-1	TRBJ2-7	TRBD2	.	CASSTGRGKEQYF	TGCGCCAGCAGTACTGGGCGGGGGAAGGAGCAGTACTTC
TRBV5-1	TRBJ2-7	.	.	CASSLARGRLYEQYF	TGCGCCAGCAGCTTGGCTCGGGGGAGGCTCTACGAGCAGTACTTC